This T cell receptor (beta chain) was recovered during a study of shared clonotypes between healthy human individuals (dated by TCRdb to 2020 to 2021). A note on the overall study: The cohort included three men and a couple of women between 18 and 49 years of age. For each donor, CD4 naive and CD4 memory were each given three plates, CD8 naive was given two plates, and CD8 memory was given one plate. The study deeply sequenced blood TCR repertoires of about 5 healthy adults to estimate repertoire size and the extent of clonotype sharing between individuals. Different laboratories and diverse techniques were used to prepare libraries and sequence TCR repertoires, to increase sequencing depth and limit assay-specific biases. Per donor, leukapheresis produced somewhere between about 0.9 and 9 billion PBMCs.

Paper-wide results and their limitations: Clonotypes shared by all four sorted-subset donors showed higher generation probabilities than non-shared clonotypes. Because the study included a small number of donors, the genetic and exposure-history diversity represented was limited. Naive subsets generally had larger estimated clonotype richness than memory subsets. Pairwise subsampling led to the expectation that sequencing depth would affect the degree of clonotype sharing among donors. Sharing across a handful of donors was observed for 4.5% to 6.5% of naive CD4, over 3% of naive CD8, 2.3% of memory CD4, and over 0.3% of memory CD8 clonotypes. Sampling was restricted to blood, and TCR repertoires in tissues likely differ from the TCR repertoires found in blood. Rarefaction of sorted-subset datasets indicated incomplete sequencing despite the large sequencing depth.

Using the deep immunoSEQ assay, multiplex PCR amplified TCR CDR3 regions from genomic DNA. For each cell subset, the extracted genomic DNA was distributed evenly across all wells of several immunoSEQ 96-well plates, and each plate served as one replicate. For sorted subsets, each replicate PCR was loaded with roughly 0.2 ug genomic DNA, equivalent to 30,000 or so T cell genomes. Purified libraries were measured with a Qubit 3.0 fluorometer, size-checked on a Bioanalyzer 2100, and measured again with the KAPA Library Quantification kit. Each immunoSEQ 96-well plate was sequenced on its own single-read 150-cycle Illumina NextSeq 550 flow cell. The original methods were these. Because only junctional sequences without quality scores were contained in the immunoSEQ output, filtering matching that applied to full-length reads could not be performed. To assign V/J genes and CDR3, sequences were annotated using PyIR, a Python wrapper for IgBLAST v1.9, with IMGT germline references. Reads with weak V/J assignments (E-value above 1e-6), missing CDR3, stop codons, out-of-frame junctions, or ambiguous translated residues were removed. V3J clonotypes were defined as sequences sharing an identical inferred V gene, J gene, and CDR3 amino acid sequence. To compute the percentage overlap between repertoires, the number of shared unique clonotypes was divided by the size of the smaller repertoire. Repertoire richness was assessed with RTK rarefaction, the Chao1 estimator, and Recon v2.1 estimates of unobserved clonotypes. For all TCRbeta clonotypes obtained by the gDNA method from a few donors, generation probabilities were computed with OLGA. TCRdb took this table from immuneACCESS and kept in-frame rearrangements with V and J called. Such tables lack part of the clones; where checked against another copy, unresolved V genes explain under half of the gap, and the rest is unexplained. The V and J calls and clone size come from that table; D and trimming were worked out from the DNA. This sample has millions of clones in its table, and around 94% of those were observed once. The ten largest clonotypes hold about 0.13% of the sample.

Donors were healthy HIV-negative adults with no recently reported acute infections or vaccinations. All donors were Caucasian adults living in Nashville, Tennessee, USA. CD4+ T cells were enriched by magnetic negative selection; naive cells were then positively selected on CD45RA, and the negative fraction formed the memory subset. Blood was obtained by leukapheresis, after which PBMCs were separated by Ficoll-Histopaque density gradient centrifugation and cryopreserved in liquid nitrogen vapor phase. Analytical flow cytometry was used to check the purity and quantity of each magnetically sorted T cell population. Genomic DNA was isolated from every sorted fraction and measured by UV absorbance on a Nanodrop 2000c. Note on this clone: Its antigen is still unknown. Base qualities were left out, and no much larger clone turns up one base away.

In the germline V gene (reference sequence), CDR1 corresponds to LNHDA and CDR2 to SQIVND. CDR3 length: 14 amino acids, cysteine to phenylalanine. The kept DNA is CDR3 alone, 42 bases in frame from the first base. The trim is 3 bases for V and 5 bases for J, with a gap of 13 bases between the germline ends. The specimen was naive CD4+ T cells sorted from blood. According to the study, the label for this sample's cell subset or site signals: CD45RA+ positively selected. This receptor chain uses TRBV19 and TRBJ1-2; the D gene cannot be resolved reliably. The source of this sequence is a man between 18 and 35 years old in good health. The CDR3: CASSIAGNGYGYTF. Here is the DNA: TGTGCCAGTAGTATTGCGGGGAATGGGTATGGCTACACCTTC.